The source of this T cell receptor (beta chain) is a study of Graves' ophthalmopathy and Graves' hyperthyroidism. Overall study context: Specimen type is peripheral blood, obtained at initial diagnosis before any treatment. Study-level findings and limits: Ophthalmopathy progression was predicted with about 71% sensitivity and approximately 72% specificity.

Uncontrolled infections, pregnancy, lactation or other autoimmune diseases led to patient exclusion. The PBMCs had their origin in around 9.1 ml of fresh peripheral blood. With regard to this clonotype: What it binds is unknown.

V was trimmed by 6 bases and J by 4 bases, leaving 15 bases between them. The CDR3 totals 15 residues. Germline V CDR1 and CDR2: MGHDK, SYGVNS. For repertoire sequencing, the TCR beta CDR3 regions were amplified from RNA transcripts. Investigators did first-round RT-PCR with HTBI primers, then second-round multiplex PCR. TCRdb re-derived calls from the multiplex PCR reads in MiXCR, one entry per CDR3 protein. The table shows 740,000 or so distinct CDR3 sequences, with roughly two fifths occurring only once. The TCR comes from an adult man with Graves' ophthalmopathy. V usage is TRBV25-1 and J usage is TRBJ2-2; D is undetermined. The sample comprised peripheral blood. CDR3 in amino acids: CASSRLFGRTGELFF. CDR3 sequence (DNA): TGTGCCAGCAGCCGATTGTTCGGCCGCACCGGGGAGCTGTTTTTT.